This T cell receptor (beta chain) was identified in a study of CXCR3-negative and CXCR3-positive naive CD8 T cells. It was by 5' RACE with UMI labels that the TRB cDNA libraries were prepared. TCRdb reprocessed the 5' RACE reads and stores each CDR3 protein as one record, lacking DNA. The listing records about 130,000 distinct CDR3 sequences. Looked up from germline, CDR1 is SQVTM and CDR2 is ANQGSEA. The CDR3 sequence is 12 residues long. Naivety in CD8+ T cells corresponded to a CD45RO-CCR7+CD27+CD95- phenotype. The receptor was derived from a human donor in good health. Some clones in this sample may be carry-over from other donors' samples. V is TRBV29-1 and J is TRBJ2-5; TCRdb returns TRBD1, unconfirmable since there is no DNA. The sample comprised naive CXCR3- CD8+ T cells from blood. Stated subset: CD45RO-CCR7+CD27+CD95- naive CD8+ T cells lacking CXCR3 (TNR3-). CDR3 sequence reads: CSVGGYGETQYF.